This is a list of T cell receptor beta chains from one sample in a study of cytomegalovirus exposure and HLA in healthy donors. The protocol was immunoSEQ multiplex PCR, while the TCRdb copy is restricted to in-frame clones and leaves out a portion. This table holds around 180,000 clones, roughly 82% found once. The specimen was PBMCs. These receptor sequences come from a young woman in good health and CMV-seronegative. CDR3s include the opening cysteine and the closing phenylalanine or tryptophan. Fields, in order: V gene, CDR3 protein.

v_call: TRBV5-4
cdr3_aa: CASSLQTLRGTEAFF

v_call: TRBV13
cdr3_aa: CASSPQGAIYGYTF

v_call: TRBV4-1
cdr3_aa: CASRPIDRGSSYNEQFF

v_call: TRBV5-4
cdr3_aa: CASSSPEGAGGVRYEQYF

v_call: TRBV19
cdr3_aa: CASMGPTYSNQPQHF

v_call: TRBV4-1
cdr3_aa: CASSLSSGTSETQYF

v_call: TRBV19
cdr3_aa: CASSIGRVRNRGVNEKLFF

v_call: TRBV7-7
cdr3_aa: CASSPGGGGIYEQYF

v_call: TRBV11-2
cdr3_aa: CASRPLGSRDRGEKTEAFF

v_call: TRBV6-1
cdr3_aa: CASMWSSGNTGELFF

v_call: TRBV6-5
cdr3_aa: CASSYSGQMNTEAFF

v_call: TRBV5-1
cdr3_aa: CASSFSGTGEYEQYF

v_call: TRBV2
cdr3_aa: CASSVDRGHETQYF

v_call: TRBV5-4
cdr3_aa: CASSLELLAGSYNEQFF

v_call: TRBV29-1
cdr3_aa: CSVEDWAGSQFF

v_call: TRBV19
cdr3_aa: CASSVGLIPNQPQHF

v_call: TRBV30
cdr3_aa: CAWSVHQGAEAFF

v_call: TRBV5-1
cdr3_aa: CASSLGDSGYQPQHF

v_call: TRBV29-1
cdr3_aa: CSGLRGDYGYTF

v_call: TRBV28
cdr3_aa: CASSFRRGLSYGYTF

v_call: TRBV7-7
cdr3_aa: CASSLYQGDYEQYF

v_call: TRBV5-1
cdr3_aa: CASSPSSVTVNYGYTF

v_call: TRBV4-2
cdr3_aa: CASSQGGQSAYEQYF

v_call: TRBV15
cdr3_aa: CATSPQADRYYEQYF

v_call: TRBV18
cdr3_aa: CASSPTGGPYNEQFF

v_call: TRBV19
cdr3_aa: CATHASNYGYTF

v_call: TRBV6-5
cdr3_aa: CASSSGGYGYTF

v_call: TRBV29-1
cdr3_aa: CSVEAASGGAMQFF

v_call: TRBV6-6
cdr3_aa: CASTQDRAYGYTF

v_call: TRBV7-9
cdr3_aa: CASSRRTGDTEAFF

v_call: TRBV9
cdr3_aa: CASSVGIAGGQETQYF

v_call: TRBV16
cdr3_aa: CASSLQGSLHEQYF

v_call: TRBV5-6
cdr3_aa: CASSTSSGGAPGELFF

v_call: TRBV5-4
cdr3_aa: CASSLGARPRADTQYF

v_call: TRBV2
cdr3_aa: CASSEGRGTYNEQFF

v_call: TRBV30
cdr3_aa: CAWSVLSETQYF

v_call: TRBV4-1
cdr3_aa: CASSQAPDRGQKDTQYF

v_call: TRBV27
cdr3_aa: CASSLGLAGGENIQYF

v_call: TRBV9
cdr3_aa: CASSPGTGINYGYTF

v_call: TRBV7-8
cdr3_aa: CASSSVGMNTEAFF